This is a list of T cell receptor beta chains from one sample in a study of CD8 T cells in Susac syndrome. TCRdb recomputed calls from the immunoSEQ multiplex PCR reads with MiXCR, one row per CDR3 protein. The sample has about 180,000 distinct CDR3 sequences, approximately 94% seen once. Input material: CD4+ T cells from PBMCs. Receptors were obtained from a human donor with Susac syndrome. CDR3s include the opening cysteine and the closing phenylalanine or tryptophan.

>TRBV29-1
CSVAGRFNTEAFF
>TRBV14
CATGQGGIQYF
>TRBV7-2
CASQTRSVTGELFF
>TRBV6-5
CASSRTASLIYEQYF
>TRBV6-2/TRBV6-3
CASRDVRGGYTF
>TRBV30
CAWSWDRADYTF
>TRBV20-1
CSGEQVEETQYF
>TRBV12-3/TRBV12-4
CASSREGQPQHF
>TRBV6-1
CASRGQIVYEQYF
>TRBV7-9
CASGQGHTEAFF
>TRBV7-2
CASSTRQLTNYGYTF
>TRBV25-1
CASSELGTGAYEQYF
>TRBV9
CASSVGPNTGELFF
>TRBV29-1
CSASLGGRGDETQYF
>TRBV5-4
CASSMRGGKEETQYF
>TRBV4-3
CASSQVGRPGEKLFF
>TRBV29-1
CSARGVSGGSIASTDTQYF
>TRBV7-6
CASSLLGSWNTGELFF
>TRBV30
CAWSVKGNQNEKLFF
>TRBV6-2/TRBV6-3
CASSQLSYEQYF
>TRBV4-3
CASSQSPSGLAVTDTQYF
>TRBV30
CAWSRRQEVIYGYTF
>TRBV4-3
CASSQARQTDNSPLHF
>TRBV30
CACAGGGVTEAFF
>TRBV19
CASSIGDLSGANVLTF
>TRBV20-1
CSARDLASRETQYF
>TRBV20-1
CSARVFPGANVLTF
>TRBV6-5
CASRTDAGRDTQYF
>TRBV5-4
CASSRNGYEQYF
>TRBV7-9
CASSSHGTGNYEQYF
>TRBV11-2
CASSSRGAGWYEQYF
>TRBV29-1
CSVGGLAGGTDTQYF
>TRBV27
CASSLSNKNPEQFF